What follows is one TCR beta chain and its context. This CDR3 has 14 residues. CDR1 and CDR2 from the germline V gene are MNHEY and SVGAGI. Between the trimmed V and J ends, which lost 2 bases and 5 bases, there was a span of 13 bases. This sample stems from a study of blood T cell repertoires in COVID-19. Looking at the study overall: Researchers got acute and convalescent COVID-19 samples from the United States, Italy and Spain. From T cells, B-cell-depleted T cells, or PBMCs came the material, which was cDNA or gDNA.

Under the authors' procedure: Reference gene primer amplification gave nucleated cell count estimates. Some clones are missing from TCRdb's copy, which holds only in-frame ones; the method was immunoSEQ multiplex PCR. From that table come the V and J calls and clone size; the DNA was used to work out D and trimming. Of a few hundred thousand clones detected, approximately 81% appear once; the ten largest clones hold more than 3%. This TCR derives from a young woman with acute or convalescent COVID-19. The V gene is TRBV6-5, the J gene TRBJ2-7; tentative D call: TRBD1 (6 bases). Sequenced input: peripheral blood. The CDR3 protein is CASSYPGQFHEQYF. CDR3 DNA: TGTGCCAGCAGTTACCCCGGACAGTTCCACGAGCAGTACTTC.